This TCR beta chain is drawn from a study of blood T cell repertoires in COVID-19. In the study overall: Sites in the United States, Italy and Spain provided acute and convalescent COVID-19 samples. The analysed material was cDNA or gDNA that came from T cells, B-cell-depleted T cells, or PBMCs.

With V trimmed by 4 bases and J by 0 bases, 9 bases remained unmatched. CDR1 and CDR2 from the germline V gene are MNHEY and SMNVEV (reference sequence). There are 16 residues in the CDR3. The repertoire was sequenced with immunoSEQ multiplex PCR; TCRdb's copy has only in-frame clones and lacks some. The sample contains some 170,000 clones, 75% to 85% of which appear only once. The source of this sequence is a human donor in a cohort sampled during active COVID-19. The specimen sequenced was peripheral blood. The chain combines TRBV27 with TRBJ2-7; 7 nucleotides line up with TRBD2. The CDR3 bases are TGTGCCAGCAGTTCCTCGGCGGGAGTCACCTCCTACGAGCAGTACTTC. Protein: CASSSSAGVTSYEQYF.